The 27 T cell receptor beta chains given below trace back to one sample, sequenced in a study of monozygotic twins with inflammatory bowel disease. TCRdb reworked the 5' RACE reads into one entry per CDR3 protein, no DNA. The repertoire shows around 40,000 distinct CDR3 sequences; the top ten hold approximately 5.8%. Sequencing was performed on blood. These receptors all come from a human donor with ulcerative colitis or Crohn's disease, or a healthy co-twin of an affected twin (not recorded which).

The V call is TRBV20-1, the J call TRBJ1-4. CDR1 DFQATT and CDR2 SNEGSKA come from the germline V gene (reference sequence). The CDR3 is 12 amino acids. CDR3 loop: CSARDRQVKLFF.

This chain joins TRBV5-1 and TRBJ1-3; TCRdb calls TRBD1, which cannot be checked without DNA. The CDR3 length is 15 residues. The germline CDR1 and CDR2 sequences are SGHRS and YFSETQ. The CDR3 region is CASSIGGVQGNTIYF.

This chain uses TRBV5-5 with TRBJ1-2. The CDR3 extends over 13 amino acids. The germline V gene has CDR1 SGHKS and CDR2 YYEKEE (reference sequence). CDR3: CASSVDTYYGYTF.

CDR3 residues: CASSGQGAFLNTEAFF. This sequence joins TRBV5-1 and TRBJ1-1; TCRdb outputs TRBD1, but without DNA this stays unchecked. CDR3 size: 16 residues. CDR1 and CDR2 (germline): SGHRS, YFSETQ.

This chain joins TRBV27 and TRBJ2-2; TCRdb indicates TRBD2, and absent DNA this call remains unverified. The CDR3 is made up of 14 amino acids. In germline, CDR1 is MNHEY, CDR2 SMNVEV (reference sequence). CDR3 sequence reads: CASGPGLNTGELFF.

CDR3 loop: CASSLEGEDYTF. This chain links TRBV11-2 with TRBJ1-2. The CDR3 length is 12 residues. The germline gives CDR1 SGHAT, CDR2 FQNNGV.

V gene TRBV20-1 combines with J gene TRBJ1-1. Germline V gene sequence: CDR1 DFQATT, CDR2 SNEGSKA (reference sequence). The CDR3 is made up of 15 amino acids. CDR3 sequence reads: CSAPPIGPAVPEAFF.

The chain links TRBV6-5 to TRBJ2-5. CDR1 and CDR2 from the germline V gene are MNHEY and SVGAGI. CDR3 size: 15 residues. The CDR3 loop reads CASSYSYYSTETQYF.

The rearrangement joins TRBV2 to TRBJ2-3; TCRdb proposes TRBD1, but this gene call is untestable without DNA. The germline V gene encodes CDR1 SNHLY and CDR2 FYNNEI. The CDR3 loop spans 15 amino acids. This CDR3 reads CASSDDWGPTDTQYF.

The V and J genes are TRBV5-1 and TRBJ2-3; TCRdb's assignment of TRBD1 cannot be checked, as there is no DNA. The CDR3 sequence is 16 residues long. CDR1 and CDR2 (germline): SGHRS, YFSETQ. CDR3 region: CASSSGSGQGMDTQYF.

CDR3 protein: CASRQDSNQPQHF. The chain couples TRBV5-1 to TRBJ1-5; TCRdb's D call, TRBD1, is unchecked because there is no DNA. Germline V gene lookup returns CDR1 SGHRS and CDR2 YFSETQ. This CDR3 has 13 residues.

V is TRBV6-1 and J is TRBJ2-7; TCRdb gives TRBD1 as the D gene, but with no DNA this cannot be confirmed. This CDR3 contains 15 residues. CDR1 is MNHNS and CDR2 is SASEGT in the germline V gene. The CDR3 reads CASSRNRDRGVEQYF.

The chain combines TRBV20-1 with TRBJ1-5. CDR1 and CDR2 (germline): DFQATT, SNEGSKA (reference sequence). CDR3 length: 15 residues. The CDR3 region is CSARDLNGAHQPQHF.

The chain is built from TRBV20-1 and TRBJ2-1. Germline V gene data show CDR1 as DFQATT and CDR2 as SNEGSKA (reference sequence). The CDR3 totals 15 residues. The CDR3 reads CSARGRFGSYNEQFF.

V usage is TRBV20-1 and J usage is TRBJ2-2; TCRdb lists TRBD1, though no DNA is available to test this call. CDR1 and CDR2 from the germline V gene are DFQATT and SNEGSKA (reference sequence). This CDR3 has 15 residues. The CDR3 loop is CSARSAGGGTGELFF.

The chain combines TRBV5-4 with TRBJ2-7; TCRdb outputs TRBD2, but without DNA this stays unchecked. CDR3 size: 15 residues. Germline V CDR1 and CDR2: SGHNT, YYREEE (reference sequence). CDR3 in amino acids: CASSLSRAQPYEQYF.

The chain is built from TRBV4-1 and TRBJ2-3. The V gene's germline CDR1 is MGHRA and CDR2 YSYEKL. The CDR3 has 16 residues. CDR3: CASSQELADGTDTQYF.

This chain links TRBV7-3 with TRBJ1-1. The CDR3 is made up of 18 amino acids. Germline V lookup: CDR1 SGHTA, CDR2 FQGTGA. The CDR3 sequence is CASSLTPFGANMNTEAFF.

This chain connects TRBV5-1 to TRBJ2-2. Germline V CDR1 and CDR2: SGHRS, YFSETQ. The CDR3 contains 15 residues. CDR3 region: CASSLGERPAGELFF.

CDR3: CASSSPPTGGDEQYF. This chain links TRBV6-5 with TRBJ2-7; the D gene TCRdb calls, TRBD2, cannot be checked with no DNA. The CDR3 is 15 residues long. Germline V gene lookup returns CDR1 MNHEY and CDR2 SVGAGI.

The rearrangement links TRBV28 to TRBJ2-7. CDR1 and CDR2 from the germline V gene are MDHEN and SYDVKM. CDR3 length: 15 residues. CDR3 sequence: CASSDKVDSSYEQYF.

The CDR3 sequence: CASTEDGFGSPLHF. V and J are TRBV27 and TRBJ1-6; TCRdb picks TRBD1, but there is no DNA to check that call. Germline CDR1 MNHEY, CDR2 SMNVEV (reference sequence). The CDR3 loop spans 14 amino acids.

J is TRBJ2-1 and V is TRBV20-1. Looked up from germline, CDR1 is DFQATT and CDR2 is SNEGSKA (reference sequence). This CDR3 contains 15 residues. This chain's CDR3 is CSARDSRNGYNEQFF.

The gene calls are TRBV19 and TRBJ2-1; TCRdb picks TRBD2, but there is no DNA to check that call. This CDR3 spans 15 amino acids. Germline V CDR1 and CDR2: LNHDA, SQIVND (reference sequence). CDR3 loop: CASSGLADYYTEHFF.

The chain employs TRBV30 and TRBJ1-5. The CDR3 covers 18 residues. Germline lookup yields CDR1 GTSNPN and CDR2 SVGIG (reference sequence). The CDR3 sequence is CAWSATPKDGRNNQPQHF.

The chain is built from TRBV6-2 or TRBV6-3 and TRBJ2-1; the TRBD2 assignment by TCRdb is unverifiable without DNA. CDR1 is MNHEY and CDR2 is SVGEGT in the germline V gene. This CDR3 has 17 amino acids. CDR3 residues: CASSPARLAGGYNEQFF.

The chain joins TRBV7-8 to TRBJ1-6; TCRdb lists TRBD1, though no DNA is available to test this call. Germline CDR1 SGHVS, CDR2 FQNEAQ. There are 14 residues in the CDR3. Here the CDR3 reads CASSSGQGTSPLHF.